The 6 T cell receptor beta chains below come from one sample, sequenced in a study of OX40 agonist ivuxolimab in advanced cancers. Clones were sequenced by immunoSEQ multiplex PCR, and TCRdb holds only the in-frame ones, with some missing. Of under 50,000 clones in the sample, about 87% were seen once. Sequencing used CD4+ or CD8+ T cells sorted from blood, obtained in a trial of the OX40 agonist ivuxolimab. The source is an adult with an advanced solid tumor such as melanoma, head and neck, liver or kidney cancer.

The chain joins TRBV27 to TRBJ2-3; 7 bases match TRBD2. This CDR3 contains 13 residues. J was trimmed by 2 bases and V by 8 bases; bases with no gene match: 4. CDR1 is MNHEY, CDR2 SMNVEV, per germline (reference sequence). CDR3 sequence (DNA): TGTGCCAGCCGCGGGAGACACACAGATACGCAGTATTTT. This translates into CASRGRHTDTQYF.

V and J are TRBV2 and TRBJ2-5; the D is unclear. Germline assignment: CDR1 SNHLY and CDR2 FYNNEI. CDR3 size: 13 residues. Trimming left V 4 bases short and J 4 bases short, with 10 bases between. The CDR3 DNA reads TGTGCCAGCAGTGTGGTCAGTACAGAGACCCAGTACTTC. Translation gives CASSVVSTETQYF.

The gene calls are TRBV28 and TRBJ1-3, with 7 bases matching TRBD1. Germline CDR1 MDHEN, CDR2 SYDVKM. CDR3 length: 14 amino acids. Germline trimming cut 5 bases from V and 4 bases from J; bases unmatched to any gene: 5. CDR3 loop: CASSATGKGNTIYF. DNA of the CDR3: TGTGCCAGCAGTGCGACAGGGAAAGGAAACACCATATATTTT.

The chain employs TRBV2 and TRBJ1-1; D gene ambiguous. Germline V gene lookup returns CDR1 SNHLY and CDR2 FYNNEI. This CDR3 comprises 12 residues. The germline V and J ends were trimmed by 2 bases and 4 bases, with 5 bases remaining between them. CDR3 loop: CASSEIFTEAFF. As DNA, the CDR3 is TGTGCCAGCAGTGAAATTTTCACTGAAGCTTTCTTT.

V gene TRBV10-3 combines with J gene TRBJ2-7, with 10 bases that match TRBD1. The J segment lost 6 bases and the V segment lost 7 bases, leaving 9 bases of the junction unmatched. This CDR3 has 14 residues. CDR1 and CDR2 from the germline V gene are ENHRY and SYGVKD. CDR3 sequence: CAITIDRGRSEQYF. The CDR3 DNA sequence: TGTGCCATCACCATAGACAGGGGGCGTTCCGAGCAGTACTTC.

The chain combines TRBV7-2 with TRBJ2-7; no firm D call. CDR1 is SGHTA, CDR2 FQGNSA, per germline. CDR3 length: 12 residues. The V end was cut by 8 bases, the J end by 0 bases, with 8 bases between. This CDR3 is CASGRSSYEQYF. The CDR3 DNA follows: TGTGCCAGCGGGCGGAGCTCCTACGAGCAGTACTTC.